The 13 T cell receptor beta chains presented below share a single source sample, sequenced in a study of CD8 T cells in ankylosing spondylitis. Study outcomes and limitations: The study identified a TCR beta motif of roughly eight highly homologous variants that appeared characteristic of ankylosing spondylitis blood.

TCRdb re-derived calls from the 5' RACE reads in MiXCR, one entry per CDR3 protein. The sample holds approximately 540,000 distinct CDR3 sequences, 10% to 15% seen once. The antigens for these receptors are not known. The sample consisted of blood, either unsorted or a sorted T cell fraction (not recorded which). The receptors here all came from a male donor with ankylosing spondylitis.

The chain employs TRBV7-8 and TRBJ1-4; weak D call: TRBD1 (6 bases). Germline loops: CDR1 SGHVS, CDR2 FQNEAQ. Between the trimmed V and J ends, which lost 4 bases and 8 bases, there was a span of 17 bases. The CDR3 length is 15 residues. The CDR3 sequence is CASSYLGGRGEKLFF. The CDR3 DNA reads as TGTGCCAGCAGCTACCTTGGGGGGCGAGGAGAAAAACTGTTTTTT.

This clonotype was counted only a few times. This chain connects TRBV15 to TRBJ2-5; TRBD2 is a possible D gene (5 bases). CDR3 length: 13 residues. Germline V gene lookup returns CDR1 LNHNV and CDR2 YYDKDF (reference sequence). V was clipped by 3 bases and J by 5 bases, with 10 bases between them. Written as DNA, the CDR3 is TGTGCCACCAGCAGGGAATGGAGGGAGACCCAGTACTTC. It yields the protein CATSREWRETQYF.

CDR3 protein: CSARLTSGSLKTQYF. Written as DNA, the CDR3 is TGCAGTGCTAGACTAACTAGCGGGAGTTTGAAGACCCAGTACTTC. This sequence joins TRBV20-1 and TRBJ2-5; 11 bases map to TRBD2. CDR3 length: 15 residues. Germline trimming cut 2 bases from V and 6 bases from J; bases unmatched to any gene: 8. In germline, CDR1 is DFQATT, CDR2 SNEGSKA (reference sequence).

This clonotype showed up just a few times. This chain links TRBV9 with TRBJ1-1, with D unclear. CDR1 is SGDLS, CDR2 YYNGEE, per germline. Trimming took off 2 bases at V and 1 base at J, with 6 bases between the two ends. The CDR3 totals 13 residues. This chain's CDR3 is CASSVSTNTEAFF. CDR3 coding DNA: TGTGCCAGCAGCGTCAGTACGAACACTGAAGCTTTCTTT.

The rearrangement links TRBV18 to TRBJ2-7, with TRBD2 matching over 8 bases. The CDR3 extends over 14 amino acids. Germline loops: CDR1 KGHSH, CDR2 LQKENI. Trimming removed 2 bases from V and 4 bases from J; junction bases left unmatched: 4. Written as DNA, the CDR3 is TGTGCCAGCTCACCATACACTAGCGGTTACGAGCAGTACGTC. This sequence encodes CASSPYTSGYEQYV.

This clonotype was counted many times. This rearrangement joins TRBV10-3 to TRBJ1-4; D may be TRBD1 (5 bases). In germline, CDR1 is ENHRY, CDR2 SYGVKD. V lost 10 bases and J 0 bases, leaving 6 bases between the germline ends. CDR3 length: 12 residues. The CDR3 coding sequence is TGTGCCACGGGGGCAACTAATGAAAAACTGTTTTTT. Its protein product is CATGATNEKLFF.

This clonotype was picked up a small number of times. The rearrangement links TRBV14 to TRBJ2-5; D gene unclear. The CDR3 has 13 residues. Germline V gives CDR1 SGHDN, CDR2 FVKESK. The V and J ends lost 0 bases and 11 bases respectively, with 13 bases between them. The CDR3 DNA is TGTGCCAGCAGCCAAGACCCGAGAGTATCGCAGTACTTC. Its protein is CASSQDPRVSQYF.

As DNA, the CDR3 is TGTGCCAGCAGTTCCCCTAGCGGGAGTGGAGAGACCCAGTACTTC. This gives the protein CASSSPSGSGETQYF. This sequence joins TRBV12-3 or TRBV12-4 and TRBJ2-5; 10 nucleotides match TRBD2. Trimming at V came to 4 bases and at J to 4 bases, leaving 6 bases not matched to a gene. CDR3 length: 15 amino acids.

The rearrangement joins TRBV5-6 to TRBJ1-2; D is unclear. Per the germline V gene, CDR1 is SGHDT and CDR2 is YYEEEE. V lost 4 bases to trimming and J lost 3 bases, with 7 bases between them. This CDR3 region has 12 residues. CDR3 nucleotide sequence: TGTGCCAGCAGCGTGGAGGACTATGGCTACACCTTC. Amino acids: CASSVEDYGYTF.

This clonotype showed up just a few times. V is TRBV11-2 and J is TRBJ1-3; D unclear. The CDR3 runs 13 residues. Trimming removed 4 bases from V and 3 bases from J, with 7 bases in between. Germline V gene sequence: CDR1 SGHAT, CDR2 FQNNGV. As DNA, the CDR3 is TGTGCCAGCAGCTGGACCGTTGGAAACACCATATATTTT. Amino acids: CASSWTVGNTIYF.

This clonotype turned up a few times. The chain joins TRBV5-1 to TRBJ1-4, with TRBD1 matching over 8 bases. The CDR3 is 15 residues long. Germline V gene data show CDR1 as SGHRS and CDR2 as YFSETQ. J was trimmed by 8 bases and V by 4 bases; bases with no gene match: 10. The CDR3 nucleotides are TGCGCCAGCAGCCTCCTCGGGACAGGTAGCGAAAAACTGTTTTTT. It translates to CASSLLGTGSEKLFF.

The CDR3 spells CASMLAGWSSYNEQFF. CDR3 nucleotides: TGTGCCAGCATGCTAGCGGGGTGGAGCTCCTACAATGAGCAGTTCTTC. The chain links TRBV11-2 to TRBJ2-1; TRBD2 matches 9 bases. With 7 bases clipped from V and 0 bases from J, the junction kept 7 bases outside the gene matches. Germline-derived CDR1 and CDR2 are SGHAT and FQNNGV. The length of the CDR3 is 16 residues.

This clonotype was recorded at least ten times. The chain combines TRBV7-2 with TRBJ2-1; either TRBD1 or TRBD2 may fit D (6 bases each). This CDR3 spans 13 amino acids. Germline CDR1 reads SGHTA; CDR2 reads FQGNSA. V was trimmed by 3 bases and J by 9 bases, leaving 12 bases between them. The CDR3, as DNA: TGTGCCAGCAGCTTTACAGGGAGGACTGAGCAGTTCTTC. As protein: CASSFTGRTEQFF.